Sequencing of this T cell receptor (beta chain) was carried out in a study of T-cell reconstitution after alpha-beta-depleted transplantation in children. This CDR3 is 16 amino acids long. Germline values: CDR1 SGHVS, CDR2 FQNEAQ. The V and J ends lost 4 bases and 2 bases respectively, with 16 bases between them. A library of TCRbeta sequences, prepared with unique molecular identifiers, was generated. Using its own MiXCR run on the PCR reads, TCRdb lists one record per CDR3 protein. The sample lists roughly 350,000 distinct CDR3 sequences, approximately 10% occurring once. The sequencing used PBMCs from the stem cell graft donor, collected from the stem cell graft. The V call is TRBV7-8, the J call TRBJ2-3; no reliable D call. This clonotype originated in a human donor who donated a stem cell graft to a child with acute lymphoblastic leukemia. CDR3 region: CASSSPLDIYTDTQYF. CDR3 DNA sequence: TGTGCCAGCAGCTCCCCTCTTGACATTTACACAGATACGCAGTATTTT.